The present TCR beta chain was sequenced within a study of blood T cell repertoires in COVID-19. In the study overall: The United States, Italy and Spain were the sources of the acute and convalescent COVID-19 samples. T cells, B-cell-depleted T cells, or PBMCs supplied cDNA or gDNA.

In germline, CDR1 is MGHDK, CDR2 SYGVNS. V was clipped by 5 bases and J by 4 bases, with 11 bases between them. The CDR3 totals 13 residues. In the original processing: How many nucleated cells were present was estimated from reference gene primer amplification. Some clones are missing from TCRdb's copy, which holds only in-frame ones; the method was immunoSEQ multiplex PCR. V and J calls and clone size come straight from that table; D and trimming were deduced from the DNA. The table shows about 170,000 clones, with 85% occurring only once. This TCR derives from a woman of 80 years or more with COVID-19, enrolled during active disease. The material sequenced was peripheral blood. The V gene is TRBV25-1, the J gene TRBJ1-2; D might be TRBD1 (5 bases). The CDR3 protein is CASSKDTTYGYTF. DNA for the CDR3: TGTGCCAGCAGTAAGGACACGACCTATGGCTACACCTTC.